This TCR beta chain is drawn from a study of T-cell reconstitution after alpha-beta-depleted transplantation in children (dated by TCRdb to 2016 to 2017). As for the study more broadly: T-cell immune reconstitution after TCRalphabeta/CD19-depleted allogeneic hematopoietic cell transplantation in children was quantitatively tracked in the study by means of TCR repertoire profiling. The full study reports these points: The apparently early recovery of alphabetaT-cell counts about two months after transplant reportedly depended on only several hundred rapidly expanded clones that came from non-depleted graft cells. Over subsequent months, a decline in hyperexpanded clone frequencies was noted, and after one year, T-cell counts and TCRbeta diversity were mostly ascribed to newly produced T cells. In some patients, the high TCRbeta diversity seen at day 60 was put down to recipient T cells and intrathymic progenitors that had survived conditioning.

The library was produced with PCR. Sequenced using an Illumina HiSeq 2500. To normalize quantification of the TCRbeta repertoire, the TCR libraries were built with molecular barcoding that relied on unique molecular identifiers. TCRdb itself trimmed the public reads at Q25 with fastp, ran MiXCR and retained productive beta chains. Each entry is one CDR3 protein sequence, shown with its most common DNA and genes. Counted in this sample were about 210,000 distinct CDR3 sequences; roughly a sixth of them appeared once. About two fifths of the sample is in the top ten clones. The treatment or condition label here, explained by the study, means: allogeneic hematopoietic cell transplantation with graft depleted of TCRalphabeta T cells and CD19 B cells. Transplant recipients were children who received TCRalphabeta/CD19-depleted allogeneic hematopoietic cell grafts. A remark on this clonotype: Its antigen is not yet known. No base-level quality is on record; no much larger clone is a single base apart.

This specimen consisted of PBMCs, mostly from graft donor cells, obtained 360 days after TCRalphabeta/CD19-depleted stem cell transplant. The receptor was derived from a male patient under 10 years old who had a stem cell transplant for acute lymphoblastic leukemia, so the T cells may come from the graft donor.

The DNA sequence is given as TGTGCCAGCAGCCAAGAGGCGAGGGACACCGGGGAGCTGTTTTTT. Its product reads: CASSQEARDTGELFF. The rearranged segments are TRBV3-1 and TRBJ2-2, and TRBD2 may be the D gene, going by 5 matching bases. Measured from the cysteine to the phenylalanine, the CDR3 is 15 residues long. The only DNA kept is the CDR3, 45 bases in frame from the first base. In the germline V gene (reference sequence), CDR1 corresponds to LGHDT and CDR2 to YNNKEL. The V end loses 0 bases and the J end loses 3 bases, and a stretch of 8 bases separates them.